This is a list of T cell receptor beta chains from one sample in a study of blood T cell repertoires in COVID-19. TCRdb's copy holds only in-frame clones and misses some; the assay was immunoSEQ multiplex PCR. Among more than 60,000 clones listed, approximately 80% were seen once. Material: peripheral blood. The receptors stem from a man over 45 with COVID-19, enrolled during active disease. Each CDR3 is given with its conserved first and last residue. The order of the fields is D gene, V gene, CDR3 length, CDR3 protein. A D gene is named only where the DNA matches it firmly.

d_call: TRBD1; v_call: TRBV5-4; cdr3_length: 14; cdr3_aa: CASSTDRGRTEAFF
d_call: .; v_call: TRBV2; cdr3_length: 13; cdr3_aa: CASSEGSNQPQHF
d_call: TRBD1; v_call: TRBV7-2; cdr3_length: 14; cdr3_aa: CASSLAGQGYEQYF
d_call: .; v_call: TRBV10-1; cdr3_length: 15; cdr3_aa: CASSRGDSTNEKLFF
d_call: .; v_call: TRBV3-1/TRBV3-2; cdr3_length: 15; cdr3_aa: CASTMKGAGVNEQFF
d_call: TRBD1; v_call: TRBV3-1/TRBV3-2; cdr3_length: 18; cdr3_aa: CASSRVVGTGGSTYEQYF
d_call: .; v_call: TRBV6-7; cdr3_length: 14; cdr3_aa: CASERLGRNTEAFF
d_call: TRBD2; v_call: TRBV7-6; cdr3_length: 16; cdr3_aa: CASSLARSLAGEEQYF
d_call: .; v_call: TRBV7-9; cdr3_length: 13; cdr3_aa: CASSQDRGYEQYF
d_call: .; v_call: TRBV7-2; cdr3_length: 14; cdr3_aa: CASQQLAQAHGYTF
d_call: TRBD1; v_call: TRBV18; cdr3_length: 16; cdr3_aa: CASSPRDTGGGETQYF
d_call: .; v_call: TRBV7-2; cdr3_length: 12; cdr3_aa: CASSLSGQEAFF
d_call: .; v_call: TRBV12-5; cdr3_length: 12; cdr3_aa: CASGPLVAEAFF
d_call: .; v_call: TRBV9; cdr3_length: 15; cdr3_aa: CASSAPAGGYNEQFF
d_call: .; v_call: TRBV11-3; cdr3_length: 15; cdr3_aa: CASSWGGTNYNEQFF
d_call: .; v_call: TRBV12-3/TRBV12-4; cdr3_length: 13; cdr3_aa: CASSFYRENIQYF
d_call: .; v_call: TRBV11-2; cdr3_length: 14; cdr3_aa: CASSFRPVQDTQYF
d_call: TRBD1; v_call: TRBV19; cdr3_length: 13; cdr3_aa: CASRLQGTYGYTF
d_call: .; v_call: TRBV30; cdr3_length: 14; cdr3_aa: CACTPTAITQGAFF
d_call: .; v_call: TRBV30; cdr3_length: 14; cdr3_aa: CAWSVSARGYGYTF
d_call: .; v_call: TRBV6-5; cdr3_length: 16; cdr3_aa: CASSYSGLTAAYEQYF
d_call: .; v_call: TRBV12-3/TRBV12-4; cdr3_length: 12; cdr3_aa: CASSLILYEQYF
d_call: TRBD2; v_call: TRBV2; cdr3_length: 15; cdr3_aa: CASSGERGAGDTQYF
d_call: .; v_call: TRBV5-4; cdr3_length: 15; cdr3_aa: CASSLAGKDVQPQHF
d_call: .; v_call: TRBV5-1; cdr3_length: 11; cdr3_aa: CASSSEYEQYF
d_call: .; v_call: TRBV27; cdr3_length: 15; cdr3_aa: CASSLGGSAYNEQFF
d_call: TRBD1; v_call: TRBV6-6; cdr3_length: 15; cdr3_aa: CASRSNRGSWNEQFF
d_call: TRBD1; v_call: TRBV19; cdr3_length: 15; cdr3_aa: CATKEVGRGQETQYF
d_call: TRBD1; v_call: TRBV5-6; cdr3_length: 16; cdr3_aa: CASSLVGTGDNSPLHF
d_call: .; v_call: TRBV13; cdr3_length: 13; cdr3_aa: CASSPQGSYEQYF
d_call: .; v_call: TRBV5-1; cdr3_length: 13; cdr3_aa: CASSLQGTGELFF
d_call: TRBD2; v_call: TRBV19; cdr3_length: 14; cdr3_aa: CASKTSPVANTQYF
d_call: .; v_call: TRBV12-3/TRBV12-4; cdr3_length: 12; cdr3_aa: CASSFRRNEQFF
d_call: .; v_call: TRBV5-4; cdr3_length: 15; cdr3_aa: CASSRAGGGASGYTF
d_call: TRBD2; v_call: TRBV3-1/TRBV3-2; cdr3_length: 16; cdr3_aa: CASSFGLAGGTDTQYF
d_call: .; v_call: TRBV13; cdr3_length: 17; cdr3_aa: CASSLGRGEGTGLGYTF
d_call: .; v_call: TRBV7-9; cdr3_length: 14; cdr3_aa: CASSWDSLVGELFF
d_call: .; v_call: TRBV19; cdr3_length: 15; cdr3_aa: CASSIERGALQPQHF
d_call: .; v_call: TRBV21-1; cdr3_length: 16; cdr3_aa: CASSKAGAPTFYEQYF
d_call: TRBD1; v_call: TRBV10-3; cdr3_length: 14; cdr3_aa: CAISAGTGGYEQYF
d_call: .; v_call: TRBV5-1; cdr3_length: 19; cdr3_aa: CASSLASRVGDSGANVLTF
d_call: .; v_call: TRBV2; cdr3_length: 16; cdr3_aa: CASSVGQSSYNSPLHF
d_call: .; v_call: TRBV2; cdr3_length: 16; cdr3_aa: CASSEMGPNSNQPQHF
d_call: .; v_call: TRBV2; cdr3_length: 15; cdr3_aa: CASSAIAASSYEQYF
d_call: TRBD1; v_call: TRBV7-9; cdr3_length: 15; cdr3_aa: CASSSGTGGRTEAFF
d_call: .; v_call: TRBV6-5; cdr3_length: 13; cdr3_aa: CASSYEWTGELFF
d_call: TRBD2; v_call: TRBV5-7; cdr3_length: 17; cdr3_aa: CASSLAETSGGDYEQYF
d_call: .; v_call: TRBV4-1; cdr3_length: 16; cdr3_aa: CASSQGVSAVQETQYF
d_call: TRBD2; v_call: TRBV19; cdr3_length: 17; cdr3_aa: CASSIDLGGAGADTQYF
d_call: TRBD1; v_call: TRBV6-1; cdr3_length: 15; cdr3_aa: CASSEETRGHYGYTF
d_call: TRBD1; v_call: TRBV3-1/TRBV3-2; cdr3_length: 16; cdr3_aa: CASSQTGGISYNEQFF
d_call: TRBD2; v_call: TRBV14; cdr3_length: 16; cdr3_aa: CASSQAQAGVMHTQYF
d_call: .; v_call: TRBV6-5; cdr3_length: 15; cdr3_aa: CASSYSRASSYEQYF
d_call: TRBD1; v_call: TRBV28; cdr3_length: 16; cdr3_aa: CASSLLGQGWTGELFF
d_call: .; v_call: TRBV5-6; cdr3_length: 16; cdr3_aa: CASSSLTGSSGNTIYF